These 3 T cell receptor beta chains came from one sample sequenced in a study of spatial heterogeneity in lung cancer. TCRdb ran MiXCR on the 5' RACE reads and lists one entry per CDR3 protein. Among about 5,000 distinct CDR3 sequences listed, 15% to 20% were seen once. As to time point: sample taken at primary tumor resection. The authors sequenced whole RNA from tumor, nontumor lung or frozen PBMC without sorting. The sample here was normal lung tissue next to the tumor, taken at surgery. These receptors all come from a male donor with early-stage non-small cell lung cancer.

This clonotype is judged medium-sized. V is TRBV28 and J is TRBJ2-7; 8 nucleotides match TRBD1. J lost 3 bases, V lost 6 bases, and 10 bases had no gene match. Looked up from germline, CDR1 is MDHEN and CDR2 is SYDVKM. CDR3 length: 15 residues. CDR3 sequence: CASSPGTGINYEQYF. The CDR3 region has the DNA TGTGCCAGCAGCCCCGGGACAGGTATCAACTACGAGCAGTACTTC.

This clonotype is judged large. V and J are TRBV30 and TRBJ2-7; TRBD2 aligns across 7 bases. This CDR3 is 14 amino acids long. The ends lost 2 bases at V and 2 bases at J; junction bases unmatched: 6. CDR1 is GTSNPN, CDR2 SVGIG, per germline (reference sequence). The CDR3 DNA is TGTGCCTGGAGTCCCGGGACTACCGCCTACGAGCAGTACTTC. Amino acids: CAWSPGTTAYEQYF.

This clonotype qualifies as medium-sized (0.01 to 0.1%). CDR3 amino acids: CASSPREGEGEKLFF. CDR3 nucleotide sequence: TGTGCCAGCAGCCCAAGGGAAGGGGAAGGCGAAAAACTGTTTTTT. The chain combines TRBV4-2 with TRBJ1-4; a possible D gene is TRBD1 (5 bases). Germline V gives CDR1 LGHNA, CDR2 YNFKEQ. The CDR3 extends over 15 amino acids. V lost 4 bases and J lost 8, with 17 bases in between.